The clone carrying this T cell receptor (beta chain) was observed many times. Its antigen is undetermined. The time point: newly diagnosed GD, antithyroid drugs for less than 3 months. RNA isolated from PBMCs was used to make the TCR library. The data belong to a study of regulatory T cells in long-lasting Graves disease. Study as a whole: Antithyroid drugs had been taken under 3 months by newly diagnosed Graves' patients.

Study-wide results and limits: Persistent Graves' patients showed reduced TCR diversity versus newly diagnosed patients.

After removal of 6 bases from V and 1 base from J, the junction contained 9 bases not matched to a gene. Looked up from germline, CDR1 is MNHEY and CDR2 is SVGEGT. This CDR3 region has 17 residues. Libraries of TCR beta came from iRepertoire HTBI primers plus Arm-PCR of CDR3 regions. TCRdb re-analysed the multiplex PCR reads in MiXCR, keeping a single row per CDR3 protein. Of 350,000 to 500,000 distinct CDR3 sequences in the sample, around 15% were seen once. Another study also made use of these data, one on T cells in Graves' hyperthyroidism and ophthalmopathy.

This clonotype was sampled from a woman between 50 and 59 years old with Graves disease. Here the sequenced sample was peripheral blood mononuclear cells (PBMCs), taken at new diagnosis, from a patient treated with antithyroid drugs. The J gene is TRBJ2-2, the V gene TRBV6-2 or TRBV6-3; 9 positions agree with TRBD1. In DNA form, the CDR3 reads TGTGCCAGCAGCGCAATCTCGGGACAGGGGAACACCGGGGAGCTGTTTTTT. The encoded protein is CASSAISGQGNTGELFF.